This TCR beta chain was identified during a study of shared clonotypes between healthy human individuals. The study, taken as a whole, reports: Only a few donors were included, so the genetic and exposure-history diversity represented was limited.

An assay was performed, and its level was deep. Profiling relied on immunoSEQ multiplex PCR, and the TCRdb table lists in-frame clones only, not all of them. The table lists approximately 460,000 clones, over 60% of them singletons, with around 11% in the top ten. Recent acute infections and vaccinations were absent in the healthy HIV-negative adult donors. Caucasian adults living in Nashville, Tennessee, provided all samples. Germline CDR1 MGHRA, CDR2 YSYEKL. Trimming removed 1 base from V and 8 bases from J; junction bases left unmatched: 8. The CDR3 sequence is 15 residues long. As to this clone: Its antigen is not known.

The material sequenced was PBMCs. This clonotype was sampled from a woman aged 40 to 50 in good health. Some clones in this sample may be carry-over from other donors' samples. This chain uses TRBV4-1 with TRBJ1-2; 9 bases are a match to TRBD1. Written as DNA, the CDR3 is TGCGCCAGCAGCCAAGGGGGACAGGGACTAGGGGGCTACACCTTC. The encoded protein is CASSQGGQGLGGYTF.